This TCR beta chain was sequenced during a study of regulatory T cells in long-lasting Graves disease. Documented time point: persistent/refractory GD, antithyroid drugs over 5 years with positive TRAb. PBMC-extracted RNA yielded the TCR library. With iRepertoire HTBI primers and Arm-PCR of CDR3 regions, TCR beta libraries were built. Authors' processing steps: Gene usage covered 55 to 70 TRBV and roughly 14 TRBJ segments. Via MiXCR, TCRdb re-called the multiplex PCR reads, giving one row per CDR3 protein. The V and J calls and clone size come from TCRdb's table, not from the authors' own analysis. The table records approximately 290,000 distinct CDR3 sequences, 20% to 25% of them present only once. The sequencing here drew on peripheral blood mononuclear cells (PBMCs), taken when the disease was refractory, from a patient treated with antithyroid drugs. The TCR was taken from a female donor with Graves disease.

The CDR3 sequence: CASSPRTGEGNQPQHF. CDR3 DNA sequence: TGTGCCAGCAGCCCTCGGACAGGGGAAGGCAATCAGCCCCAGCATTTT. The chain employs TRBV5-5 and TRBJ1-5; the match to TRBD1 covers 9 bases. Trimming took 4 bases from V and 2 from J; bases not matched to a gene: 7. Germline-derived CDR1 and CDR2 are SGHKS and YYEKEE (reference sequence). This CDR3 has 16 residues.